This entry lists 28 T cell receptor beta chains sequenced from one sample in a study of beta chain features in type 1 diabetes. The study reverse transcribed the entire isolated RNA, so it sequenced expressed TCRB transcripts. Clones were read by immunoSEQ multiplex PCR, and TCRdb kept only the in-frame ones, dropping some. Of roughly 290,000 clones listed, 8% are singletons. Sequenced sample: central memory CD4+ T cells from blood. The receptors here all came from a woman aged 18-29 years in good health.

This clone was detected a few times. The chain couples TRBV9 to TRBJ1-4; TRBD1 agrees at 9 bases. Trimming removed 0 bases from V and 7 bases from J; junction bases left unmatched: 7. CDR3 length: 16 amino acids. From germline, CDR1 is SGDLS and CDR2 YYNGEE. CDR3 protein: CASSVGRGTGSEKLFF. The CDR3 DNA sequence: TGTGCCAGCAGCGTAGGTCGGGGGACAGGGAGTGAAAAACTGTTTTTT.

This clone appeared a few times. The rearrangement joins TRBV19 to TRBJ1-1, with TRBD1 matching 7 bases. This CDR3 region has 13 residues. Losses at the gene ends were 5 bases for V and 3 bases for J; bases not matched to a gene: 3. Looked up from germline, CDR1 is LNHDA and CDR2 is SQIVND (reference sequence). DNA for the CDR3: TGTGCCAGTAGTGACGACAGGGACACTGAAGCTTTCTTT. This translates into CASSDDRDTEAFF.

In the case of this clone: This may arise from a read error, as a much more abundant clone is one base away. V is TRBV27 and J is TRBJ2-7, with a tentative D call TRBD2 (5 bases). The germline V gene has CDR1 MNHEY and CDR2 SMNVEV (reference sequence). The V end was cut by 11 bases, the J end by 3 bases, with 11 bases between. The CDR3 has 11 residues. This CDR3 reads CAGGHYYEQYV. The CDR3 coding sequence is TGTGCCGGCGGGCACTACTACGAGCAGTACGTC.

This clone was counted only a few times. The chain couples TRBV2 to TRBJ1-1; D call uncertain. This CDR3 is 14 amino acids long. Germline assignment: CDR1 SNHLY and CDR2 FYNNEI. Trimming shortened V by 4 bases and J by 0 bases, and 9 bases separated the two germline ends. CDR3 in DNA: TGTGCCAGCAGTGCCCGGCAACTGAACACTGAAGCTTTCTTT. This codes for CASSARQLNTEAFF.

The CDR3 loop is CASSRDSPYNEQFF. As DNA, the CDR3 is TGTGCCAGCAGCCGGGACTCGCCCTACAATGAGCAGTTCTTC. This chain links TRBV7-3 with TRBJ2-1, with D possibly being TRBD2 (6 bases). The CDR3 runs to 14 residues. The V gene's germline CDR1 is SGHTA and CDR2 FQGTGA. The V and J ends lost 5 bases and 2 bases respectively, with 10 bases between them. Based on the CDR3 plus reference TRBV7-3 and TRBJ2-1, the full variable domain is GAGVSQTPSNKVTEKGKYVELRCDPISGHTALYWYRQSLGQGPEFLIYFQGTGAADDSGLPNDRFFAVRPEGSVSTLKIQRTERGDSAVYLCASSRDSPYNEQFFGPGTRLTVL.

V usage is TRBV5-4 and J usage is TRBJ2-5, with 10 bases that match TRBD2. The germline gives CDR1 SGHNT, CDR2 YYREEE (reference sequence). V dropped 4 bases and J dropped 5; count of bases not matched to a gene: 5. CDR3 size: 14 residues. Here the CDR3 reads CASSAPGLAETQYF. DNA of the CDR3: TGTGCCAGCAGCGCACCGGGACTAGCGGAGACCCAGTACTTC.

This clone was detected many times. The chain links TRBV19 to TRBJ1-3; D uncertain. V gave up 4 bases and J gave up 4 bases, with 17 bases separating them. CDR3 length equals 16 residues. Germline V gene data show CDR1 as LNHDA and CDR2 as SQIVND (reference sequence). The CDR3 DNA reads TGTGCCAGTAGTACCGGCGCCTCAGGAAGAGGAAACACCATATATTTT. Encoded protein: CASSTGASGRGNTIYF.

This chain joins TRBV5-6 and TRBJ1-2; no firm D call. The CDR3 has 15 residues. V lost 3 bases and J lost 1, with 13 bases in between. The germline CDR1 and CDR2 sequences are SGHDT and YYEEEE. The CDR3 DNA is TGTGCCAGCAGCTCCCCCGGATTGTTTAACTATGGCTACACCTTC. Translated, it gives CASSSPGLFNYGYTF.

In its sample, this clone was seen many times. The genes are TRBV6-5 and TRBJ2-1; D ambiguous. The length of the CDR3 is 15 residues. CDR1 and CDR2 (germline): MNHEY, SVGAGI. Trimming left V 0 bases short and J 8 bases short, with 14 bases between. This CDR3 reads CASSYSLPSVYEQFF. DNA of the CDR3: TGTGCCAGCAGTTACTCGTTGCCCTCCGTCTATGAGCAGTTCTTC.

CDR3 DNA sequence: TGTGCCAGCAGCTTGTCGGGCCCCCTCTCCACAGATACGCAGTATTTT. The encoded protein is CASSLSGPLSTDTQYF. V and J are TRBV7-8 and TRBJ2-3; D call uncertain. With 3 bases removed from V and 2 bases from J, the gap between germline ends came to 15 bases. Germline-derived CDR1 and CDR2 are SGHVS and FQNEAQ. CDR3 length: 16 amino acids.

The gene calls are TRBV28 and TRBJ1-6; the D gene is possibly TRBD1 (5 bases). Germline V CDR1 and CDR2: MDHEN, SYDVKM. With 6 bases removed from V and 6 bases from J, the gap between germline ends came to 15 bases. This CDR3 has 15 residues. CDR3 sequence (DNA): TGTGCCAGCAGAAAAGCGTGGGGCCGTAATTCACCCCTCCACTTT. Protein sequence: CASRKAWGRNSPLHF.

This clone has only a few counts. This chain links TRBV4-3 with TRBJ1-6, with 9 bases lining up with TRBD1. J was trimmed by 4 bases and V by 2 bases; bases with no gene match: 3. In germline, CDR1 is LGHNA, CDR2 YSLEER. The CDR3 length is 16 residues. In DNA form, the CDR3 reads TGCGCCAGCAGCCAATCAGGACAGGGGTATAATTCACCCCTCCACTTT. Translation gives CASSQSGQGYNSPLHF.

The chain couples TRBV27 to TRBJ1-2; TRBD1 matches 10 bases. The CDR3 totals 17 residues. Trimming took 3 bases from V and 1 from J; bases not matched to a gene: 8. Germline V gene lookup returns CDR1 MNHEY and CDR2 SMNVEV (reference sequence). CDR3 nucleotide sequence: TGTGCCAGCAGTTTGGGGACAGGGGTTTGGAATAACTATGGCTACACCTTC. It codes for CASSLGTGVWNNYGYTF.

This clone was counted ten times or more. The CDR3 bases are TGTGCCAGCTCACCGGCGGGGCATCAGCCCCAGCATTTT. It specifies CASSPAGHQPQHF. The chain couples TRBV18 to TRBJ1-5; possible D gene TRBD1, 5 bases. The CDR3 consists of 13 residues. Germline V CDR1 and CDR2: KGHSH, LQKENI. V lost 3 bases to trimming and J lost 5 bases, with 8 bases between them.

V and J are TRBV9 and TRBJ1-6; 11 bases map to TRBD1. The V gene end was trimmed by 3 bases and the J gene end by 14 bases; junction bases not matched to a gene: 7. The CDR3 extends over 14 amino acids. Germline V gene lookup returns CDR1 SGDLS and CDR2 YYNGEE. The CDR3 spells CASSAGTGGPSLHF. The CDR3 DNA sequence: TGTGCCAGCAGCGCTGGGACAGGGGGTCCTTCCCTCCACTTT. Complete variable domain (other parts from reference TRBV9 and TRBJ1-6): DSGVTQTPKHLITATGQRVTLRCSPRSGDLSVYWYQQSLDQGLQFLIQYYNGEERAKGNILERFSAQQFPDLHSELNLSSLELGDSALYFCASSAGTGGPSLHFGNGTRLTVT.

DNA of the CDR3: TGTGCCAGCCAGCTACATAATCAGCCCCAGCATTTT. Translated: CASQLHNQPQHF. This chain links TRBV6-6 with TRBJ1-5; D not certain. There are 12 residues in the CDR3. Trimming removed 8 bases at V and 4 bases at J, with 9 bases between. Germline-derived CDR1 and CDR2 are MNHNY and SVGAGI (reference sequence).

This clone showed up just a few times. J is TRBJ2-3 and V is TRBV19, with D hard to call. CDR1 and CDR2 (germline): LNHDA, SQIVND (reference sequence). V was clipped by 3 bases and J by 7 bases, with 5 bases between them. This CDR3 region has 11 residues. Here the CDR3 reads CASSMAHTQYF. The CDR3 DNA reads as TGTGCCAGTAGTATGGCGCATACGCAGTATTTT.

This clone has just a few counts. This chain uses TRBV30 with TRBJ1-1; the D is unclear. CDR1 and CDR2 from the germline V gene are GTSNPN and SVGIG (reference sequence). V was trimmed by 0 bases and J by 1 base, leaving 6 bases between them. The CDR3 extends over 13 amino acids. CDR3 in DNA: TGTGCCTGGAGTGTAGGCGGGAACACTGAAGCTTTCTTT. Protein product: CAWSVGGNTEAFF.

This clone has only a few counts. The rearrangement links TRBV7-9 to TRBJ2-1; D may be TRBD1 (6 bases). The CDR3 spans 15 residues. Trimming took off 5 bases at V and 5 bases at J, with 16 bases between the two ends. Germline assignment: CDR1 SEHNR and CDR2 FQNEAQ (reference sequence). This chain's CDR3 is CASSHDRRLDNEQFF. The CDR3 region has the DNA TGTGCCAGCAGCCACGACAGGCGCCTAGACAATGAGCAGTTCTTC.

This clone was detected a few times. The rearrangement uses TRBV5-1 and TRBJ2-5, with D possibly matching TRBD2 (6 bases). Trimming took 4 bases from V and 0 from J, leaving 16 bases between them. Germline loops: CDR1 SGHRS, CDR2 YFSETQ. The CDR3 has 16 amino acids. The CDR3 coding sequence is TGCGCCAGCAGCCCCATGGGACGGGGGAACCAAGAGACCCAGTACTTC. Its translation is CASSPMGRGNQETQYF.

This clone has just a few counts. The chain's CDR3 is CASSLPGLGGRAQYF. CDR3 nucleotide sequence: TGTGCCAGCAGCTTGCCGGGACTAGGTGGAAGGGCCCAGTACTTC. V is TRBV5-6 and J is TRBJ2-5, with TRBD2 matching 8 bases. The length of the CDR3 is 15 residues. With V trimmed by 1 base and J by 9 bases, 11 bases remained unmatched. Germline assignment: CDR1 SGHDT and CDR2 YYEEEE.

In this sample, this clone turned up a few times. The DNA for the CDR3 is TGTGCCAGCAGCTTTTCAGGGGGAGAGACCCAGTACTTC. Translated, it gives CASSFSGGETQYF. The chain links TRBV7-2 to TRBJ2-5; 7 bases match TRBD1. Trimming cost V 3 bases and J 4 bases; bases outside gene matches: 2. This CDR3 region has 13 residues. The V gene's germline CDR1 is SGHTA and CDR2 FQGNSA.

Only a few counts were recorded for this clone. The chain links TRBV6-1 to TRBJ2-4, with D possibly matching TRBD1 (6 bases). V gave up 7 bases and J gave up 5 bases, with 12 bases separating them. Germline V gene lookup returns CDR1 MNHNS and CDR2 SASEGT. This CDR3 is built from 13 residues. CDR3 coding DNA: TGTGCCAGCACCTCATCAGGGGAAAACATTCAGTACTTC. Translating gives CASTSSGENIQYF.

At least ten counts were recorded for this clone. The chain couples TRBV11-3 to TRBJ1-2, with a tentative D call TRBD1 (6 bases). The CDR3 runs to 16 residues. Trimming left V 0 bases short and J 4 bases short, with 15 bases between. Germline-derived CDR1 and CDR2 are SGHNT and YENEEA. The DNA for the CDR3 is TGTGCCAGCAGCTTAGAGGGCCGAGGGGGAGCCTATGGCTACACCTTC. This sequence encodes CASSLEGRGGAYGYTF.

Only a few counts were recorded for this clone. CDR3 sequence (DNA): TGCGCCAGCAGCTTCCTAGGACAGGGAGGGTACGAGCAGTACTTC. Its protein is CASSFLGQGGYEQYF. J is TRBJ2-7 and V is TRBV5-1, with a possible D match to TRBD1 (8 bases). The germline V and J ends were trimmed by 2 bases and 4 bases, with 16 bases remaining between them. The CDR3 loop spans 15 amino acids. Germline V CDR1 and CDR2: SGHRS, YFSETQ.

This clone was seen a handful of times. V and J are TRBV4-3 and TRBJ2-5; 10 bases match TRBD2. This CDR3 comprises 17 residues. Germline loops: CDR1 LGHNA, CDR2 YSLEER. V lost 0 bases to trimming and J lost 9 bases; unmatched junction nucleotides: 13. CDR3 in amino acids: CASSQDPLAGDVVAQYF. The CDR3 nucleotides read TGCGCCAGCAGCCAAGACCCCCTAGCGGGGGACGTTGTGGCCCAGTACTTC.

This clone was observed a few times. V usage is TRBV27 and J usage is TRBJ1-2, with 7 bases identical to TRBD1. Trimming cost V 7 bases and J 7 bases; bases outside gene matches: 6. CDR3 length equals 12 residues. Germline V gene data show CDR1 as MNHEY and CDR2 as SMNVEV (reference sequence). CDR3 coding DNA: TGTGCCAGCAAGACAGGGTTGGGTGGCTACACCTTC. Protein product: CASKTGLGGYTF.

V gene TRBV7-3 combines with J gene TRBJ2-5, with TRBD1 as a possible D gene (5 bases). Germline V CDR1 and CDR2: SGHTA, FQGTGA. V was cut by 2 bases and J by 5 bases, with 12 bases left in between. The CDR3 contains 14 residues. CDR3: CASSLGAHRETQYF. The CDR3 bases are TGTGCCAGCAGCTTAGGGGCCCATCGGGAGACCCAGTACTTC.